The 21 T cell receptor beta chains listed next were all sequenced from one sample in a study of sequential checkpoint blockade in melanoma. Profiled with immunoSEQ multiplex PCR; TCRdb holds only in-frame clones, not every one. The data contain fewer than 11,000 clones, less than 80% of them singletons. Treatment: randomized to nivolumab then ipilimumab (arm A) or the reverse (arm B). The sample here was CD8+ T cells sorted from blood (inferred from file names), taken from a patient given nivolumab and ipilimumab in sequence. The source of these receptors is a human donor with melanoma.

The chain has TRBV9 and TRBJ1-1; D remains ambiguous. Germline lookup yields CDR1 SGDLS and CDR2 YYNGEE. V was pared by 4 bases and J by 4 bases, with 5 bases between. This CDR3 has 11 residues. CDR3 nucleotides: TGTGCCAGCAGCCCCCTCACTGAAGCTTTCTTT. Residues: CASSPLTEAFF.

A note on this clone: It differs at one base from a far larger clone, so likely a read error. The same CDR3 can be traced to other DNA sequences in this sample. The chain employs TRBV7-8 and TRBJ2-7, with D possibly being TRBD2 (6 bases). This CDR3 has 14 residues. V was trimmed by 2 bases and J by 2 bases, leaving 10 bases between them. CDR1 SGHVS and CDR2 FQNEAQ come from the germline V gene. The CDR3 here is CASSLLPGAYEQYF. The DNA of the CDR3 is TGTGCCAGCAGCTTATTACCGGGGGCCTACGAGCAGTACTTC.

The rearrangement uses TRBV7-9 and TRBJ1-1, with D tentatively TRBD1 (6 bases). CDR1 and CDR2 from the germline V gene are SEHNR and FQNEAQ (reference sequence). The V and J ends lost 2 bases and 1 base respectively, with 8 bases between them. The CDR3 is made up of 14 amino acids. The CDR3 bases are TGTGCCAGCAGCTTACAACAGGGGAACACTGAAGCTTTCTTT. Protein product: CASSLQQGNTEAFF.

The V and J genes are TRBV10-3 and TRBJ2-1; TRBD2 aligns across 7 bases. With 6 bases clipped from V and 3 bases from J, the junction kept 5 bases outside the gene matches. Germline V lookup: CDR1 ENHRY, CDR2 SYGVKD. This CDR3 contains 14 residues. The CDR3 spells CAIRSSGGYNEQFF. The CDR3 DNA reads TGTGCCATCAGGTCTAGCGGAGGCTACAATGAGCAGTTCTTC.

This chain connects TRBV4-1 to TRBJ1-2; D gene uncertain. The length of the CDR3 is 15 residues. V was cut by 1 base and J by 2 bases, with 11 bases left in between. In germline, CDR1 is MGHRA, CDR2 YSYEKL. The CDR3 region is CASSQGERSNYGYTF. The CDR3, as DNA: TGCGCCAGCAGCCAAGGTGAGAGATCGAACTATGGCTACACCTTC.

The V gene is TRBV5-6, the J gene TRBJ1-2; D call uncertain. This CDR3 is built from 12 residues. V shed 3 bases and J shed 3 bases, with 6 bases lying between them. CDR1 SGHDT and CDR2 YYEEEE come from the germline V gene. The CDR3 DNA follows: TGTGCCAGCAGCTCTGGAGACTATGGCTACACCTTC. Protein product: CASSSGDYGYTF.

The chain uses TRBV6-1 and TRBJ2-1; 7 positions match TRBD2. The germline V gene encodes CDR1 MNHNS and CDR2 SASEGT. The CDR3 loop spans 13 amino acids. Trimming took 5 bases from V and 6 from J; bases not matched to a gene: 4. CDR3 protein: CASSPGGGNEQFF. The CDR3 DNA is TGTGCCAGCAGTCCGGGAGGTGGCAATGAGCAGTTCTTC.

V is TRBV7-3 and J is TRBJ2-7, with TRBD2 as a possible D gene (7 bases). Germline V lookup: CDR1 SGHTA, CDR2 FQGTGA. CDR3 size: 10 residues. CDR3 DNA: TGTGCGGGAAGGGGGGGCGAGCAGTACTTC. It translates to CAGRGGEQYF.

This chain links TRBV5-1 with TRBJ2-3; possible D gene TRBD2, 5 bases. Germline V gives CDR1 SGHRS, CDR2 YFSETQ. This CDR3 has 16 amino acids. Trimming removed 3 bases from V and 2 bases from J, with 16 bases in between. CDR3 residues: CASSWDGRVFTDTQYF. The CDR3 coding sequence is TGCGCCAGCAGCTGGGATGGGCGGGTCTTCACAGATACGCAGTATTTT.

V usage is TRBV4-3 and J usage is TRBJ2-7, with TRBD2 identical over 10 bases. V lost 0 bases and J lost 4; bases outside the gene matches: 9. Per germline, CDR1 LGHNA and CDR2 YSLEER. CDR3 size: 17 residues. This CDR3 is CASSQDRSGRVGYEQYF. The CDR3 region has the DNA TGCGCCAGCAGCCAAGATCGGAGCGGGAGGGTCGGGTACGAGCAGTACTTC.

The V call is TRBV4-1, the J call TRBJ2-3, with unresolved D. This CDR3 spans 14 amino acids. Looked up from germline, CDR1 is MGHRA and CDR2 is YSYEKL. V lost 3 bases and J lost 5, with 12 bases in between. This CDR3 reads CASSQTSLGDTQYF. As DNA, the CDR3 is TGCGCCAGCAGCCAGACCTCTCTAGGAGATACGCAGTATTTT.

V is TRBV5-5 and J is TRBJ1-2; D is uncertain. In germline, CDR1 is SGHKS, CDR2 YYEKEE (reference sequence). The CDR3 is 13 residues long. Trimming removed 1 base from V and 4 bases from J, with 8 bases in between. CDR3 sequence (DNA): TGTGCCAGCAGCTTGACCCCCGGCTATGGCTACACCTTC. This gives the protein CASSLTPGYGYTF.

By sample share, this clone is large (0.1 to 1%). The DNA for the CDR3 is TGTGCCAGCAGTGAGGGGGAGGGCCAGCCCCAGCATTTT. Translating gives CASSEGEGQPQHF. The rearrangement joins TRBV6-4 to TRBJ1-5; possible D gene TRBD1, 5 bases. The CDR3 extends over 13 amino acids. V lost 3 bases and J lost 7, with 10 bases in between. Germline V gene lookup returns CDR1 MRHNA and CDR2 SNTAGT.

This rearrangement joins TRBV14 to TRBJ2-7; D is unclear. The CDR3 covers 14 residues. Germline values: CDR1 SGHDN, CDR2 FVKESK. With 2 bases removed from V and 2 bases from J, the gap between germline ends came to 10 bases. CDR3 amino acids: CASSQPFSPYEQYF. The CDR3 bases are TGTGCCAGCAGCCAACCATTTTCCCCCTACGAGCAGTACTTC.

This clone was detected only once. The chain links TRBV7-8 to TRBJ1-1, with D possibly TRBD1 on 6 matching bases. The length of the CDR3 is 14 residues. Per germline, CDR1 SGHVS and CDR2 FQNEAQ. V lost 4 bases and J 3 bases, leaving 12 bases between the germline ends. The CDR3 DNA reads as TGTGCCAGCAGCTGGACAAAGGGGGACACTGAAGCTTTCTTT. Translating it yields CASSWTKGDTEAFF. The variable domain in full, with the rest retrieved from reference TRBV7-8 and TRBJ1-1, is GAGVSQSPRYKVAKRGQDVALRCDPISGHVSLFWYQQALGQGPEFLTYFQNEAQLDKSGLPSDRFFAERPEGSVSTLKIQRTQQEDSAVYLCASSWTKGDTEAFFGQGTRLTVV.

This clone is classed as large (0.1 to 1%). V and J are TRBV7-3 and TRBJ1-2; 9 positions match TRBD1. Unmatched junction bases numbered 8, after V lost 0 bases and J lost 3 bases. The CDR3 length is 17 residues. CDR1 is SGHTA, CDR2 FQGTGA, per germline. CDR3 sequence (DNA): TGTGCCAGCAGCTTAACGTTGTTCCGGGACAGGGACTATGGCTACACCTTC. The encoded protein is CASSLTLFRDRDYGYTF.

The J gene is TRBJ2-5, the V gene TRBV7-3; maybe TRBD2 (5 bases). Trimming removed 3 bases from V and 2 bases from J, with 10 bases in between. Germline V CDR1 and CDR2: SGHTA, FQGTGA. The CDR3 loop spans 14 amino acids. The CDR3 DNA follows: TGTGCCAGCAGCTTCCTGACTAATCAAGAGACCCAGTACTTC. This sequence encodes CASSFLTNQETQYF. The full variable domain, in which reference TRBV7-3 and TRBJ2-5 provide the parts outside the CDR3, is GAGVSQTPSNKVTEKGKYVELRCDPISGHTALYWYRQSLGQGPEFLIYFQGTGAADDSGLPNDRFFAVRPEGSVSTLKIQRTERGDSAVYLCASSFLTNQETQYFGPGTRLLVL.

The V and J genes are TRBV6-1 and TRBJ2-7; no definite D call. The germline V and J ends were trimmed by 1 base and 0 bases, with 7 bases remaining between them. Germline assignment: CDR1 MNHNS and CDR2 SASEGT. This CDR3 contains 14 residues. Here the CDR3 DNA reads TGTGCCAGCAGTGAAGGGCGGAACTCCTACGAGCAGTACTTC. This encodes CASSEGRNSYEQYF.

The V gene is TRBV29-1, the J gene TRBJ1-1; TRBD1 aligns across 9 bases. The trim removed 0 bases at V and 5 bases at J, leaving 7 bases unmatched. The CDR3 covers 15 residues. Germline V CDR1 and CDR2: SQVTM, ANQGSEA. The CDR3 here is CSVEDMDRGRTEAFF. The CDR3 DNA follows: TGCAGCGTTGAAGATATGGACAGGGGAAGGACTGAAGCTTTCTTT. Filled out from reference TRBV29-1 and TRBJ1-1, the complete variable domain reads SAVISQKPSRDICQRGTSLTIQCQVDSQVTMMFWYRQQPGQSLTLIATANQGSEATYESGFVIDKFPISRPNLTFSTLTVSNMSPEDSSIYLCSVEDMDRGRTEAFFGQGTRLTVV.

This clone was seen only a few times. This chain connects TRBV7-9 to TRBJ2-7; 8 bases fit TRBD2. Germline V CDR1 and CDR2: SEHNR, FQNEAQ (reference sequence). V was pared by 5 bases and J by 6 bases, with 21 bases of the junction left unmatched. CDR3 size: 18 residues. CDR3: CASSPKLGRTGGIGEQYF. CDR3 sequence (DNA): TGTGCCAGCAGCCCGAAACTCGGGAGAACGGGAGGGATAGGCGAGCAGTACTTC.

The V and J genes are TRBV6-5 and TRBJ2-3, with D possibly matching TRBD2 (5 bases). The CDR3 sequence is 15 residues long. Trimming left V 10 bases short and J 6 bases short, with 23 bases between. CDR1 and CDR2 (germline): MNHEY, SVGAGI. This chain's CDR3 is CATAQLESAPDTQYF. CDR3 nucleotides: TGTGCCACCGCCCAACTAGAAAGCGCACCGGATACGCAGTATTTT.